These 29 T cell receptor beta chains share one sample of origin, sequenced in a study of PD-1 blockade in classical Hodgkin lymphoma (dated by TCRdb to 2020 to 2022). Receptors were amplified or captured by the immunoSEQ multiplex PCR assay. In TCRdb, the immuneACCESS table is reduced to in-frame sequences with V and J assigned. These tables do not hold every clone; where another copy was compared, an unresolved V gene accounts for under half, and the others remain unexplained. Present in this sample are about 41,000 clones, around 69% of which were seen just once. Roughly 2.6% of the sample is taken by the ten largest. Sample time point, as interpreted from the label and publication: cycle 4 day 1 (C4D1), after about 6 weeks of nivolumab. Every trial patient had relapsed after autologous stem cell transplantation, and cohorts A, B and C differed in prior brentuximab vedotin exposure. This material consisted of peripheral blood mononuclear cells (PBMCs), taken before the fourth cycle of nivolumab. The origin of the receptors is a human donor with classical Hodgkin lymphoma.

Judged by abundance, this clone is medium-sized (0.01 to 0.1%). V usage is TRBV4-3 and J usage is TRBJ2-1, with D perhaps matching TRBD1 or TRBD2 (6 bases each). V dropped 5 bases and J dropped 4 bases, with 12 bases sitting between them. The CDR3 totals 14 residues. Germline CDR1 is LGHNA and CDR2 is YSLEER. The chain's CDR3 is CASSGGRLYNEQFF. The CDR3 nucleotides are TGCGCCAGCAGCGGGGGGCGGCTATACAATGAGCAGTTCTTC.

This chain joins TRBV7-3 and TRBJ2-6, with D tentatively TRBD1 (5 bases). Trimming took off 5 bases at V and 4 bases at J, with 12 bases between the two ends. This CDR3 region has 15 residues. Germline assignment: CDR1 SGHTA and CDR2 FQGTGA. In DNA form, the CDR3 reads TGTGCCAGCAGCACCCAGGGCACCGGGGCCAACGTCCTGACTTTC. Translating gives CASSTQGTGANVLTF.

This chain connects TRBV9 to TRBJ1-4; D might be TRBD1 (5 bases). Trimming left V 1 base short and J 7 bases short, with 20 bases between. The CDR3 length is 17 residues. Germline V gene sequence: CDR1 SGDLS, CDR2 YYNGEE. The CDR3, as DNA: TGTGCCAGCAGCGTATCCCCGGGGAGCACCGGGGGTGAAAAACTGTTTTTT. Amino acid sequence: CASSVSPGSTGGEKLFF.

V and J are TRBV2 and TRBJ2-4, with 15 nucleotides matching TRBD2. The V and J ends lost 1 base and 2 bases, in that order; junction bases with no gene match: 6. From germline, CDR1 is SNHLY and CDR2 FYNNEI. This CDR3 spans 19 amino acids. DNA of the CDR3: TGTGCCAGCAGTGAAGTAGGACTAGCGGGGGGGCGGTCCAAAAACATTCAGTACTTC. It translates to CASSEVGLAGGRSKNIQYF.

The rearrangement uses TRBV27 and TRBJ2-4; D not resolved. The germline CDR1 and CDR2 sequences are MNHEY and SMNVEV (reference sequence). Trimming stripped 0 bases from V and 1 base from J, with 10 bases between. The CDR3 extends over 16 amino acids. The DNA for the CDR3 is TGTGCCAGCAGTTTATCGGGCAGTCTTGCCAAAAACATTCAGTACTTC. It yields the protein CASSLSGSLAKNIQYF.

The CDR3 loop is CASSKYSGGATDTQYF. Written as DNA, the CDR3 is TGTGCCAGCAGCAAGTATAGCGGGGGGGCCACAGATACGCAGTATTTT. The V gene is TRBV21-1, the J gene TRBJ2-3; the table's TRBD2 call for D was not verified on the DNA. TRBV21-1 is a listed pseudogene. CDR3 length: 16 residues.

This clone was seen once. The genes are TRBV2 and TRBJ2-3; D remains ambiguous. V gave up 8 bases and J gave up 7 bases, with 10 bases separating them. Germline loops: CDR1 SNHLY, CDR2 FYNNEI. This CDR3 has 11 residues. Here the CDR3 reads CASPNGNTQYF. For the CDR3, the DNA is TGTGCCAGCCCCAATGGTAATACGCAGTATTTT.

The chain recombines TRBV27 with TRBJ2-7; D is unresolved. CDR1 is MNHEY and CDR2 is SMNVEV in the germline V gene (reference sequence). This CDR3 is 14 amino acids long. The ends were cut back, 2 bases at V and 3 bases at J, with 11 bases in the middle. As DNA, the CDR3 is TGTGCCAGCAGTTTAGACCCTATCCTCTACGAGCAGTACTTC. Its protein is CASSLDPILYEQYF.

V usage is TRBV19 and J usage is TRBJ2-3; 8 bases agree with TRBD2. Germline loops: CDR1 LNHDA, CDR2 SQIVND (reference sequence). With 7 bases clipped from V and 2 bases from J, the junction kept 11 bases outside the gene matches. The CDR3 runs to 16 residues. The CDR3 reads CASTPPDSGDTDTQYF. CDR3 nucleotides: TGTGCCAGTACCCCCCCTGATAGCGGGGACACAGATACGCAGTATTTT.

Only a few counts were recorded for this clone. The chain is built from TRBV27 and TRBJ1-2; 12 bases line up with TRBD1. The J segment lost 6 bases and the V segment lost 5 bases, leaving 7 bases of the junction unmatched. Germline V gene lookup returns CDR1 MNHEY and CDR2 SMNVEV (reference sequence). The CDR3 runs 15 residues. The DNA for the CDR3 is TGTGCCAGCAGTCCAGGGGGACAGGGGGCGCATGGCTACACCTTC. This translates into CASSPGGQGAHGYTF.

The genes are TRBV4-2 and TRBJ2-6; D is uncertain. Germline V gives CDR1 LGHNA, CDR2 YNFKEQ. This CDR3 spans 16 amino acids. Trimming took off 1 base at V and 0 bases at J, with 7 bases between the two ends. Written as DNA, the CDR3 is TGTGCCAGCAGCCAAGGCCCCATCTCTGGGGCCAACGTCCTGACTTTC. This gives the protein CASSQGPISGANVLTF.

The chain employs TRBV2 and TRBJ2-2, with D unclear. The CDR3 spans 13 residues. Looked up from germline, CDR1 is SNHLY and CDR2 is FYNNEI. The germline V and J ends were trimmed by 2 bases and 0 bases, with 1 base remaining between them. As DNA, the CDR3 is TGTGCCAGCAGTGAAACGAACACCGGGGAGCTGTTTTTT. Its translation: CASSETNTGELFF.

In its sample, this clone is medium-sized (0.01 to 0.1%). The V call is TRBV7-2, the J call TRBJ1-1; 7 bases are shared with TRBD1. V was pared by 8 bases and J by 5 bases, with 8 bases of the junction left unmatched. This CDR3 is built from 13 residues. Germline lookup yields CDR1 SGHTA and CDR2 FQGNSA. CDR3 protein: CASSDREGTEAFF. CDR3 DNA sequence: TGTGCCAGCTCTGACAGGGAGGGAACTGAAGCTTTCTTT.

The rearrangement uses TRBV19 and TRBJ2-1; D ambiguous. The CDR3 runs 16 residues. CDR1 is LNHDA, CDR2 SQIVND, per germline (reference sequence). Trimming left V 3 bases short and J 3 bases short, with 15 bases between. This chain's CDR3 is CASSILLGSLYNEQFF. In DNA form, the CDR3 reads TGTGCCAGTAGTATCCTTCTCGGGTCCCTCTACAATGAGCAGTTCTTC.

This chain uses TRBV19 with TRBJ2-3; the match to TRBD2 covers 8 bases. The CDR3 runs 14 residues. Germline V gene sequence: CDR1 LNHDA, CDR2 SQIVND (reference sequence). The CDR3 sequence: CGLAGTFSTDTQYF. The DNA for the CDR3 is TGTGGATTAGCGGGGACCTTTAGCACAGATACGCAGTATTTT.

In nucleotides, the CDR3 is TGTGCCAGCAGTTACTCTTTCGGTGACTATGGCTACACCTTC. Amino acid sequence: CASSYSFGDYGYTF. V gene TRBV6-5 combines with J gene TRBJ1-2, with D hard to call. CDR1 MNHEY and CDR2 SVGAGI come from the germline V gene. Trimming shortened V by 0 bases and J by 3 bases, and 8 bases separated the two germline ends. The CDR3 extends over 14 amino acids.

The chain couples TRBV23-1 to TRBJ1-1, with D maybe TRBD1 (5 bases). TRBV23-1 is placed among ORFs of uncertain function. This CDR3 has 14 residues. With 2 bases removed from V and 3 bases from J, the gap between germline ends came to 10 bases. This chain's CDR3 is CASSQLRVDTEAFF. CDR3 nucleotide sequence: TGCGCCAGCAGTCAACTCAGGGTGGACACTGAAGCTTTCTTT.

V is TRBV2 and J is TRBJ2-7; 8 bases are shared with TRBD1. The germline V gene has CDR1 SNHLY and CDR2 FYNNEI. The CDR3 spans 14 residues. V lost 7 bases, J lost 2 bases, and 7 bases stayed unmatched. The CDR3 loop is CASTTTGVPYEQYF. The CDR3, as DNA: TGTGCCAGCACGACGACAGGGGTCCCCTACGAGCAGTACTTC.

This clone was picked up one time. This sequence joins TRBV5-5 and TRBJ1-5; D is possibly TRBD1 (5 bases). With 0 bases removed from V and 4 bases from J, the gap between germline ends came to 14 bases. Germline V gene sequence: CDR1 SGHKS, CDR2 YYEKEE (reference sequence). The CDR3 runs to 16 residues. CDR3 DNA: TGTGCCAGCAGCTTGGAGGCGGCGACAGTTAATCAGCCCCAGCATTTT. It encodes CASSLEAATVNQPQHF.

The chain couples TRBV2 to TRBJ1-3; D is undetermined. CDR1 and CDR2 (germline): SNHLY, FYNNEI. The V and J ends lost 5 bases and 4 bases respectively, with 21 bases between them. The CDR3 is 17 amino acids. The CDR3 here is CASSYSVYQVKGNTIYF. CDR3 nucleotide sequence: TGTGCCAGCAGTTATTCAGTTTATCAGGTCAAGGGAAACACCATATATTTT.

The gene calls are TRBV13 and TRBJ2-1; tentative D call: TRBD1 (6 bases). Germline V gene lookup returns CDR1 PRHDT and CDR2 FYEKMQ (reference sequence). The CDR3 has 16 residues. Trimming removed 4 bases at V and 0 bases at J, with 13 bases between. The CDR3 DNA reads as TGTGCCAGCAGCTCCAACTCGGACAGCTCCTACAATGAGCAGTTCTTC. Its protein product is CASSSNSDSSYNEQFF.

In DNA, the CDR3 is TGTGCCAGCAGCTTAGAACCTCGGGGAGCTGGAAACACCATATATTTT. Translated, it gives CASSLEPRGAGNTIYF. J is TRBJ1-3 and V is TRBV7-9; D ambiguous. V lost 1 base to trimming and J lost 2 bases, with 12 bases between them. Germline CDR1 and CDR2: SEHNR and FQNEAQ (reference sequence). The length of the CDR3 is 16 residues.

This clone has just one count. The genes are TRBV19 and TRBJ1-1; a possible D gene is TRBD1 (5 bases). The CDR3 length is 13 residues. Germline values: CDR1 LNHDA, CDR2 SQIVND (reference sequence). V was clipped by 10 bases and J by 8 bases, with 20 bases between them. CDR3 sequence: CATSLGWGREAFF. In DNA form, the CDR3 reads TGTGCCACCTCCTTAGGGTGGGGGAGGGAAGCTTTCTTT.

The CDR3 protein is CASSFSQGNEKLFF. As DNA, the CDR3 is TGTGCCAGCAGTTTCTCTCAGGGGAATGAAAAACTGTTTTTT. The rearrangement links TRBV27 to TRBJ1-4; TRBD1 is a possible D gene (6 bases). Germline CDR1 is MNHEY and CDR2 is SMNVEV (reference sequence). CDR3 length: 14 amino acids. V lost 3 bases to trimming and J lost 5 bases, with 10 bases between them.

The rearrangement joins TRBV7-2 to TRBJ1-5; D gene unclear. CDR1 is SGHTA, CDR2 FQGNSA, per germline. V lost 3 bases to trimming and J lost 6 bases, with 9 bases between them. There are 13 residues in the CDR3. CDR3 residues: CASSFLEGQPQHF. CDR3 sequence (DNA): TGTGCCAGCAGCTTCCTGGAGGGTCAGCCCCAGCATTTT.

The chain is built from TRBV6-6 and TRBJ1-5, with a weak D call TRBD1 (6 bases). The V gene's germline CDR1 is MNHNY and CDR2 SVGAGI (reference sequence). The CDR3 length is 14 residues. V was pared by 2 bases and J by 7 bases, with 12 bases between. The CDR3 coding sequence is TGTGCCAGCAGTTACGGGGGCCGGGAACAGCCCCAGCATTTT. This encodes CASSYGGREQPQHF.

The chain links TRBV9 to TRBJ2-5; 9 nucleotides match TRBD2. V dropped 5 bases and J dropped 2; count of bases not matched to a gene: 7. Looked up from germline, CDR1 is SGDLS and CDR2 is YYNGEE. This CDR3 is 15 amino acids long. CDR3 sequence (DNA): TGTGCCAGCAGTACGATAGCGGGGGCACAAGAGACCCAGTACTTC. Translated: CASSTIAGAQETQYF.

This clone is labeled as medium-sized. The CDR3 here is CASSQGPGDILEKLFF. CDR3 nucleotide sequence: TGTGCCAGCAGCCAAGGGCCGGGGGACATTCTGGAAAAACTGTTTTTT. The gene calls are TRBV14 and TRBJ1-4, with a tentative D call TRBD1 (6 bases). CDR3 size: 16 residues. V lost 1 base, J lost 8 bases, and 17 bases lay in between. CDR1 is SGHDN, CDR2 FVKESK, per germline.

The chain combines TRBV7-8 with TRBJ1-1; D unresolved. From germline, CDR1 is SGHVS and CDR2 FQNEAQ. Trimming stripped 5 bases from V and 1 base from J, with 8 bases between. The CDR3 consists of 13 residues. CDR3 DNA sequence: TGTGCCAGCAGCATCCGGGAGAACACTGAAGCTTTCTTT. It is translated as CASSIRENTEAFF.